This T cell receptor (beta chain) comes out of a study of early T cells in non-severe SARS-CoV-2 infection. For the study at large: Bulk RNA taken from unsorted whole blood was sequenced, leaving chains unpaired. Study-level results: VDJdb-based annotation leaned toward anti-spike CD8 responses and missed private and CD4 specificities.

V lost 0 bases and J 6 bases, leaving 12 bases between the germline ends. The germline V gene encodes CDR1 MNHEY and CDR2 SVGEGT. CDR3 length: 15 amino acids. This clonotype was detected ten times or more. Its target is unknown. Unique molecular identifiers were added to individual cDNA molecules. One entry per CDR3 protein results from TCRdb running MiXCR on the 5' RACE reads. Counted here are approximately 70,000 distinct CDR3 sequences, approximately 13% occurring once; the ten biggest clones make up roughly 2.6%. The sequence was collected from an adult who was a healthcare worker with PCR-confirmed SARS-CoV-2 infection or an uninfected control (not recorded which). The source was whole blood, collected at baseline. The rearrangement links TRBV6-2 or TRBV6-3 to TRBJ1-5, with D possibly TRBD1 on 6 matching bases. In DNA, the CDR3 is TGTGCCAGCAGTTACTCCGGCAGGGGAGGTCAGCCCCAGCATTTT. Protein: CASSYSGRGGQPQHF.